The rows below give T cell receptor beta chains drawn from one sample of a study of lymphopenia after photon versus proton radiotherapy. Clones were sequenced by immunoSEQ multiplex PCR, and TCRdb holds only the in-frame ones, with some missing. The sample consists of 25,000 to 35,000 clones, 94% of them appearing once. Sequenced here: peripheral blood, sampled from a patient treated with photon-based radiotherapy. These TCRs come from a woman between 45 and 65 years old with cholangiocarcinoma. CDR3s include the opening cysteine and the closing phenylalanine or tryptophan. Fields, in order: D gene, V gene, J gene, clone size, CDR3 protein, CDR3 DNA. A D gene is named only where the DNA matches it firmly. The size field is filled for only some rows; it gives once, few, many or a size class.

-	TRBV4-3	TRBJ1-5	once	CASSQDLQGNQPQHF	TGCGCCAGCAGCCAAGATTTGCAAGGGAATCAGCCCCAGCATTTT
-	TRBV10-1	TRBJ1-2	-	CASASRGVNYGYTF	TGCGCCAGCGCCTCCAGGGGAGTTAACTATGGCTACACCTTC
-	TRBV9	TRBJ1-4	-	CASSPISAFNEKLFF	TGTGCCAGCAGCCCTATCTCGGCGTTTAATGAAAAACTGTTTTTT
TRBD1	TRBV5-4	TRBJ2-1	-	CASSPRQGGLDEQFF	TGTGCCAGCAGCCCTCGACAGGGTGGCCTCGATGAGCAGTTCTTC
-	TRBV7-2	TRBJ2-6	-	CASSFDRSGANVLTF	TGTGCCAGCAGCTTTGACCGCTCTGGGGCCAACGTCCTGACTTTC
-	TRBV10-3	TRBJ2-7	-	CAISYSGGSSYEQYF	TGTGCCATCAGTTACTCCGGGGGAAGTTCCTACGAGCAGTACTTC
-	TRBV27	TRBJ1-2	-	CASSSSGVGYTF	TGTGCCAGCAGTTCTTCAGGGGTTGGCTACACCTTC
-	TRBV6-1	TRBJ1-5	-	CASSELGIHQPQHF	TGTGCCAGCAGTGAACTGGGGATTCATCAGCCCCAGCATTTT
-	TRBV10-3	TRBJ1-2	-	CSGGQLNNYGYTF	TGTTCGGGGGGGCAGCTAAATAACTATGGCTACACCTTC
-	TRBV5-8	TRBJ2-2	-	CASTQRQHSGELFF	TGTGCCAGCACCCAGAGACAGCACAGCGGGGAGCTGTTTTTT
-	TRBV6-6	TRBJ1-1	-	CASSYSWQNTEAFF	TGTGCCAGCAGTTACTCATGGCAGAACACTGAAGCTTTCTTT
TRBD1	TRBV27	TRBJ1-1	-	CASSSAAGGLAFF	TGTGCCAGCAGTTCGGCGGCAGGGGGGTTAGCTTTCTTT
-	TRBV7-8	TRBJ1-1	-	CASNRQGSDTEAFF	TGTGCCAGCAACCGTCAGGGGTCGGACACTGAAGCTTTCTTT
-	TRBV19	TRBJ1-1	-	CASSIAESPMNTEAFF	TGTGCCAGTAGTATAGCCGAGTCTCCAATGAACACTGAAGCTTTCTTT
TRBD2	TRBV5-1	TRBJ2-2	once	CASSLAREGKASTGELFF	TGCGCCAGCAGCTTGGCCAGGGAGGGGAAGGCTAGCACCGGGGAGCTGTTTTTT
TRBD1	TRBV19	TRBJ1-5	-	CASSGTGHQPQHF	TGTGCTTCTAGCGGGACAGGGCATCAGCCCCAGCATTTT
-	TRBV5-1	TRBJ1-1	-	CASSLEEGRTEAFF	TGCGCCAGCAGCTTGGAGGAGGGGCGGACTGAAGCTTTCTTT
-	TRBV11-2	TRBJ1-1	-	CASSFNQRGTEAFF	TGTGCCAGCAGCTTCAACCAACGGGGGACTGAAGCTTTCTTT
-	TRBV2	TRBJ1-1	-	CASARGEGTNTEAFF	TGTGCCAGCGCCCGAGGAGAGGGGACAAACACTGAAGCTTTCTTT
-	TRBV19	TRBJ1-1	-	CASSIGGRDTEAFF	TGTGCCAGTAGTATCGGGGGGAGGGACACTGAAGCTTTCTTT
-	TRBV4-3	TRBJ1-6	-	CASSQAKTGSSYNSPLHF	TGCGCCAGCAGCCAAGCCAAAACAGGGAGCTCCTATAATTCACCCCTCCACTTT
-	TRBV9	TRBJ1-5	-	CASSGVADQPQHF	TGTGCCAGCAGCGGAGTGGCGGATCAGCCCCAGCATTTT
TRBD2	TRBV6-1	TRBJ2-7	-	CAIPLAGSYEQYF	TGTGCCATCCCACTAGCGGGATCCTACGAGCAGTACTTC
-	TRBV9	TRBJ1-4	-	CASSVELRSEKLFF	TGTGCCAGCAGCGTAGAGCTGCGGAGTGAAAAACTGTTTTTT
-	TRBV7-9	TRBJ1-2	-	CASSLSQSRGYTF	TGTGCCAGCAGCTTATCACAGTCCAGGGGCTACACCTTC
-	TRBV30	TRBJ1-5	-	CAWSVGLVSNQPQHF	TGTGCCTGGAGTGTAGGGCTGGTTAGCAATCAGCCCCAGCATTTT
-	TRBV5-1	TRBJ2-1	-	CASSLGSSYNEQFF	TGCGCCAGCAGCTTGGGCAGCTCCTACAATGAGCAGTTCTTC
-	TRBV29-1	TRBJ2-1	-	CSVGTNEQFF	TGCAGCGTTGGCACTAATGAGCAGTTCTTC
TRBD1	TRBV19	TRBJ2-7	-	CASSITGTGGNEQYF	TGTGCCAGTAGTATCACCGGGACAGGCGGAAACGAGCAGTACTTC
TRBD1	TRBV5-8	TRBJ2-5	-	CASSSGQSQETQYF	TGTGCCAGCAGCTCGGGACAGTCCCAAGAGACCCAGTACTTC